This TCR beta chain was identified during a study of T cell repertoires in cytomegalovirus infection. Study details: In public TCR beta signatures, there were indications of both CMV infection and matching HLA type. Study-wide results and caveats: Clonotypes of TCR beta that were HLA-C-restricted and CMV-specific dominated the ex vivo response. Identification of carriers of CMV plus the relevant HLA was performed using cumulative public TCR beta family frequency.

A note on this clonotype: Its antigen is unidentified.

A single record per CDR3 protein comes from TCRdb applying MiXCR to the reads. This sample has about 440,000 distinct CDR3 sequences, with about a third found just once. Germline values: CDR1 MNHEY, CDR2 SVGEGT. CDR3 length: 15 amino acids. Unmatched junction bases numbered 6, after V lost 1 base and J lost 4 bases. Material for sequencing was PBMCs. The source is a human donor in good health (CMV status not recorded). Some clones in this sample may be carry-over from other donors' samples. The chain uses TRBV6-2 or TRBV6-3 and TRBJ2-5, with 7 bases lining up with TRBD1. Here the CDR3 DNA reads TGTGCCAGCAGTTACTTAGTAGGGGGCGGAGAGACCCAGTACTTC. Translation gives CASSYLVGGGETQYF.